The 20 T cell receptor beta chains given below trace back to one sample, sequenced in a study of cytomegalovirus exposure and HLA in healthy donors. The PCR was carried out with 60 Vbeta primers and 13 Jbeta primers. Clones were sequenced by immunoSEQ multiplex PCR, and TCRdb holds only the in-frame ones, with some missing. The sample shows about 280,000 clones, about 90% of them seen only once. Sequenced: PBMCs. These receptors were taken from a woman aged 18-35 years in good health and CMV-seronegative.

The chain joins TRBV6-4 to TRBJ2-1, with TRBD2 identical over 11 bases. V gave up 6 bases and J gave up 5 bases; unmatched junction bases: 6. Germline V gene sequence: CDR1 MRHNA, CDR2 SNTAGT. CDR3 size: 15 residues. CDR3 sequence: CASSVAGGRNNEQFF. In nucleotides, the CDR3 is TGTGCCAGCAGCGTAGCGGGGGGGCGGAACAATGAGCAGTTCTTC.

The rearrangement joins TRBV14 to TRBJ2-7; 8 bases are a match to TRBD1. The CDR3 totals 15 residues. Trimming cost V 0 bases and J 5 bases; bases outside gene matches: 6. CDR1 and CDR2 from the germline V gene are SGHDN and FVKESK. CDR3 DNA: TGTGCCAGCAGCCAAGAAGGCAGGGGGCGCGACGAGCAGTACTTC. This translates into CASSQEGRGRDEQYF. The full variable domain, with the rest looked up from reference TRBV14 and TRBJ2-7, is EAGVTQFPSHSVIEKGQTVTLRCDPISGHDNLYWYRRVMGKEIKFLLHFVKESKQDESGMPNNRFLAERTGGTYSTLKVQPAELEDSGVYFCASSQEGRGRDEQYFGPGTRLTVT.

With regard to this clone: Compared with germline, one end of the junction differs, possibly owing to a read error. V is TRBV7-9 and J is TRBJ1-5; 7 nucleotides match TRBD1. The CDR3 spans 14 residues. CDR1 SEHNR and CDR2 FQNEAQ come from the germline V gene (reference sequence). The CDR3 DNA reads as TGTTCCAGCAGCTCAGGACAGGAGGATCAGCCCCAGCATTTT. Amino acid sequence: CSSSSGQEDQPQHF.

The rearrangement uses TRBV11-2 and TRBJ2-2; maybe TRBD2 (6 bases). This CDR3 comprises 16 residues. The germline gives CDR1 SGHAT, CDR2 FQNNGV. V lost 6 bases and J lost 6, with 20 bases in between. The CDR3 nucleotides read TGTGCCAGCAGTCCCCGGACTAAGGAAAGGGCCGGGGAGCTGTTTTTT. This encodes CASSPRTKERAGELFF. Full variable domain (outside the CDR3, taken from reference TRBV11-2 and TRBJ2-2): EAGVAQSPRYKIIEKRQSVAFWCNPISGHATLYWYQQILGQGPKLLIQFQNNGVVDDSQLPKDRFSAERLKGVDSTLKIQPAKLEDSAVYLCASSPRTKERAGELFFGEGSRLTVL.

The chain carries TRBV18 and TRBJ1-1; 7 bases fit TRBD1. Unmatched junction bases numbered 2, after V lost 3 bases and J lost 7 bases. From germline, CDR1 is KGHSH and CDR2 LQKENI. CDR3 size: 12 residues. The CDR3 region is CASSPWDSEAFF. The CDR3 DNA follows: TGTGCCAGCTCACCCTGGGACAGTGAAGCTTTCTTT.

The chain couples TRBV19 to TRBJ2-5, with 8 bases matching TRBD2. The CDR3 has 14 residues. In germline, CDR1 is LNHDA, CDR2 SQIVND (reference sequence). V was clipped by 2 bases and J by 5 bases; unmatched bases: 4. Here the CDR3 DNA reads TGTGCCAGTAGTATAAGCGGGGGCACCGAGACCCAGTACTTC. Translation gives CASSISGGTETQYF.

Concerning this clone: A read error may produce the germline difference seen at one junction end. The rearrangement links TRBV7-9 to TRBJ2-1, with D maybe TRBD1 (6 bases). CDR3 length equals 14 residues. Per germline, CDR1 SEHNR and CDR2 FQNEAQ (reference sequence). CDR3 loop: CSSSFPLTGYHEFF. As DNA, the CDR3 is TGTTCCAGCAGCTTTCCCCTTACAGGGTACCATGAGTTCTTC. Supplemented by reference TRBV7-9 and TRBJ2-1, the full variable domain reads DTGVSQNPRHKITKRGQNVTFRCDPISEHNRLYWYRQTLGQGPEFLTYFQNEAQLEKSRLLSDRFSAERPKGSFSTLEIQRTEQGDSAMYLCSSSFPLTGYHEFFGPGTRLTVL.

There are a few counts of this clone. J is TRBJ2-7 and V is TRBV6-1; 10 bases are shared with TRBD1. This CDR3 has 15 residues. Germline trimming cut 3 bases from V and 7 bases from J; bases unmatched to any gene: 9. Germline V gene sequence: CDR1 MNHNS, CDR2 SASEGT. Here the CDR3 reads CASSEPGQGLQEQYF. Written as DNA, the CDR3 is TGTGCCAGCAGTGAGCCGGGACAGGGGCTACAGGAGCAGTACTTC.

The chain combines TRBV19 with TRBJ1-5, with D hard to call. Germline V gene sequence: CDR1 LNHDA, CDR2 SQIVND (reference sequence). The CDR3 is 16 amino acids. With 5 bases removed from V and 0 bases from J, the gap between germline ends came to 14 bases. The CDR3 nucleotides are TGTGCCAGTAGTCCACTCGCCGGGATTAGCAATCAGCCCCAGCATTTT. This gives the protein CASSPLAGISNQPQHF.

This chain joins TRBV5-4 and TRBJ2-1; 7 positions match TRBD2. V shed 5 bases, J shed 1 base, and the junction held 12 bases outside the gene matches. CDR1 and CDR2 from the germline V gene are SGHNT and YYREEE (reference sequence). The CDR3 contains 17 residues. CDR3 bases: TGTGCCAGCAGGAGGCCGGGAGGTAGCGGGTCCTACAATGAGCAGTTCTTC. Its translation is CASRRPGGSGSYNEQFF.

V gene TRBV4-1 combines with J gene TRBJ1-1; the match to TRBD1 covers 7 bases. The CDR3 is 16 residues long. V lost 5 bases to trimming and J lost 1 base; unmatched junction nucleotides: 10. Germline V gene lookup returns CDR1 MGHRA and CDR2 YSYEKL. The CDR3 nucleotides read TGCGCCAGCAGCAGGCATACCGGGACAGAGAACACTGAAGCTTTCTTT. As protein: CASSRHTGTENTEAFF.

With respect to this clone: Germline is not matched at one junction end, which may reflect a read error. The chain combines TRBV5-1 with TRBJ1-1; 8 bases map to TRBD1. Germline loops: CDR1 SGHRS, CDR2 YFSETQ. The CDR3 spans 14 residues. The CDR3 loop reads CASTLTGEPTEAFF. In nucleotides, the CDR3 is TGCGCCAGCACCTTGACAGGGGAACCCACTGAAGCTTTCTTT.

The rearrangement links TRBV27 to TRBJ1-2; D ambiguous. The CDR3 covers 15 residues. The V gene lost 6 bases and the J gene lost 6 bases, with 20 bases spanning the gap. The germline CDR1 and CDR2 sequences are MNHEY and SMNVEV (reference sequence). CDR3 region: CASSRLGGGSNGYTF. CDR3 nucleotides: TGTGCCAGCAGCAGGTTAGGAGGAGGGTCTAATGGCTACACCTTC.

The chain couples TRBV2 to TRBJ2-1; a weak D match, TRBD2 (6 bases). Germline CDR1 is SNHLY and CDR2 is FYNNEI. The CDR3 is 12 amino acids. V was clipped by 6 bases and J by 7 bases, with 10 bases between them. The CDR3 loop reads CASRGTENEQFF. The CDR3 nucleotides read TGTGCCAGCAGGGGGACTGAGAATGAGCAGTTCTTC.

The V gene is TRBV7-2, the J gene TRBJ1-6, with TRBD1 matching over 9 bases. V lost 7 bases and J lost 9; bases outside the gene matches: 10. Germline CDR1 and CDR2: SGHTA and FQGNSA. The CDR3 runs to 15 residues. DNA of the CDR3: TGTGCCAGCACCCCTCGGGGACAGGGAGGTTCACCCCTCCACTTT. Translation gives CASTPRGQGGSPLHF.

The gene calls are TRBV28 and TRBJ2-7; 9 nucleotides line up with TRBD1. Germline V gene lookup returns CDR1 MDHEN and CDR2 SYDVKM. V was clipped by 5 bases and J by 2 bases; unmatched bases: 10. CDR3 length equals 16 residues. The CDR3 spells CASSPPVGQGPYEQYF. The CDR3 nucleotides are TGTGCCAGCAGTCCGCCCGTGGGACAGGGACCCTACGAGCAGTACTTC.

The CDR3 coding sequence is TGTGCCACCAGCAGGAGATCAGCACCTCTAGATGCAACTAATGAAAAACTGTTTTTT. It is translated as CATSRRSAPLDATNEKLFF. J is TRBJ1-4 and V is TRBV15; D unclear. Germline assignment: CDR1 LNHNV and CDR2 YYDKDF (reference sequence). The CDR3 consists of 19 residues. V was trimmed by 3 bases and J by 0 bases, leaving 20 bases between them.

The chain has TRBV6-5 and TRBJ2-7, with 8 bases that match TRBD1. Per the germline V gene, CDR1 is MNHEY and CDR2 is SVGAGI. This CDR3 spans 14 amino acids. V shed 6 bases, J shed 3 bases, and the junction held 7 bases outside the gene matches. The CDR3 region is CASSPGTGRYEQYF. The CDR3 nucleotides are TGTGCCAGCAGCCCCGGGACAGGTCGCTACGAGCAGTACTTC.

The chain joins TRBV2 to TRBJ2-3, with D unclear. The length of the CDR3 is 14 residues. V lost 4 bases and J 0 bases, leaving 8 bases between the germline ends. Germline CDR1 and CDR2: SNHLY and FYNNEI. The chain's CDR3 is CASSAVSSTDTQYF. CDR3 DNA sequence: TGTGCCAGCAGTGCGGTTTCTAGCACAGATACGCAGTATTTT.

This clone was picked up one time. The rearrangement links TRBV2 to TRBJ2-7; D is perhaps TRBD1 (5 bases). Germline V gene sequence: CDR1 SNHLY, CDR2 FYNNEI. Trimming pared 0 bases from V and 6 bases from J, leaving 12 bases between. The CDR3 runs to 14 residues. CDR3 in amino acids: CASSEALGQFEQYF. The CDR3, as DNA: TGTGCCAGCAGTGAAGCGCTGGGGCAATTCGAGCAGTACTTC. Using reference TRBV2 and TRBJ2-7 for the parts outside the CDR3, the full variable domain is EPEVTQTPSHQVTQMGQEVILRCVPISNHLYFYWYRQILGQKVEFLVSFYNNEISEKSEIFDDQFSVERPDGSNFTLKIRSTKLEDSAMYFCASSEALGQFEQYFGPGTRLTVT.